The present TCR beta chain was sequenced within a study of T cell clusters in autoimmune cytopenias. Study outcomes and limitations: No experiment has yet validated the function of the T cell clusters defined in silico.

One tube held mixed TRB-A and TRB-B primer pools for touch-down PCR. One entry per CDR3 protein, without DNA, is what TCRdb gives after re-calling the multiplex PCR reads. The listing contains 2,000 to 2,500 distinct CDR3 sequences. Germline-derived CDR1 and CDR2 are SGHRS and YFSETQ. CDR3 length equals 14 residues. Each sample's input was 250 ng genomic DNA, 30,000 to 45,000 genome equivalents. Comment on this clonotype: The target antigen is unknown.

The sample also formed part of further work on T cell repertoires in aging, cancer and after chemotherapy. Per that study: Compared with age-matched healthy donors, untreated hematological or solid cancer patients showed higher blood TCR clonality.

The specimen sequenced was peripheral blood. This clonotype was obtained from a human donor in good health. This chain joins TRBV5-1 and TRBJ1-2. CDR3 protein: CASSLGSSNYGYTF.